This T cell receptor (beta chain) derives from a study of blood T cell repertoires in COVID-19. Profiling relied on immunoSEQ multiplex PCR, and the TCRdb table lists in-frame clones only, not all of them. The data hold about 280,000 clones, with 86% observed a single time. V shed 6 bases and J 6 bases; nucleotides not matched to a gene: 14. The CDR3 is made up of 15 amino acids. The germline gives CDR1 LNHDA, CDR2 SQIVND (reference sequence). V and J are TRBV19 and TRBJ2-7; 7 bases match TRBD1. This receptor was obtained from a man aged 40-49 years with active or convalescent COVID-19. Sequencing input: peripheral blood. CDR3 sequence reads: CASSPPGTVVSEQYF. The CDR3 nucleotides read TGTGCCAGTAGCCCGCCCGGGACAGTGGTCTCCGAGCAGTACTTC.